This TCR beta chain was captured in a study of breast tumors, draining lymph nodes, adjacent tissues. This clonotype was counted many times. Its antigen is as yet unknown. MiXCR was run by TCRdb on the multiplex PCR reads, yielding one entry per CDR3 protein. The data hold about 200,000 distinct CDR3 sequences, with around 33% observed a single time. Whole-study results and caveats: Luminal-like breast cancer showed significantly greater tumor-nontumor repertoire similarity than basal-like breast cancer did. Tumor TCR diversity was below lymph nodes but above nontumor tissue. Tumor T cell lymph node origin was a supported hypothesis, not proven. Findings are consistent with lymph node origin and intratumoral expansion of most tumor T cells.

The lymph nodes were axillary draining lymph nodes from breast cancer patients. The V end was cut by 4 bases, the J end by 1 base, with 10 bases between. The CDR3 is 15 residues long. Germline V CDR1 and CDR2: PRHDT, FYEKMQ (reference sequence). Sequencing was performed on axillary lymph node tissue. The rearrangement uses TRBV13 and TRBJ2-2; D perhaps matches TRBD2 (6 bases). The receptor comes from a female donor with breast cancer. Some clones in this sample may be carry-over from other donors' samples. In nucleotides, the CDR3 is TGTGCCAGCAGCTCCCTCGGGGGGAACACCGGGGAGCTGTTTTTT. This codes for CASSSLGGNTGELFF.